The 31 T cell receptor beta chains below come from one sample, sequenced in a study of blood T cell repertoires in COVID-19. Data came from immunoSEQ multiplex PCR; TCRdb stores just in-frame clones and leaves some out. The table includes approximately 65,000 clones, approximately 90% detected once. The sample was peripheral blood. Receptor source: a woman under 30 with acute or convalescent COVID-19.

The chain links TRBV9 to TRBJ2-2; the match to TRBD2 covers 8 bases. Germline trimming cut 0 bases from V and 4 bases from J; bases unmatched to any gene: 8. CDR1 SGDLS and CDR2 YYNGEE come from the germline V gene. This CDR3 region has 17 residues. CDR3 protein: CASSVGAAGAGTGELFF. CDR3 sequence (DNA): TGTGCCAGCAGCGTAGGTGCAGCGGGGGCGGGCACCGGGGAGCTGTTTTTT.

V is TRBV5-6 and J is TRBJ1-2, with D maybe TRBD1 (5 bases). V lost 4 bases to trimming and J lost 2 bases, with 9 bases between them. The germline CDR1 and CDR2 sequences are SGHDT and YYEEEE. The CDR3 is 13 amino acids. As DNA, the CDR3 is TGTGCCAGCAGCGGCCGGGGGAACTATGGCTACACCTTC. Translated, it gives CASSGRGNYGYTF.

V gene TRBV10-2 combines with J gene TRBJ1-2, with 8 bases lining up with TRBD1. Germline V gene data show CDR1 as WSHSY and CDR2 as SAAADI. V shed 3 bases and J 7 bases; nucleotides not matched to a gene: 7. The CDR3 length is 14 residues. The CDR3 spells CASSEAGGGGGYTF. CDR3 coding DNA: TGCGCCAGCAGTGAAGCAGGGGGCGGTGGTGGCTACACCTTC.

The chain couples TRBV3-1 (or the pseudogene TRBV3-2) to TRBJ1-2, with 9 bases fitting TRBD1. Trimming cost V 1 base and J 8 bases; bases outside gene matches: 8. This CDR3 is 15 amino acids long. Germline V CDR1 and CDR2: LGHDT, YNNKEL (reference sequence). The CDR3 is CASSQAGTGFGGYTF. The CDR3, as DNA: TGTGCCAGCAGCCAAGCGGGGACAGGGTTTGGCGGCTACACCTTC.

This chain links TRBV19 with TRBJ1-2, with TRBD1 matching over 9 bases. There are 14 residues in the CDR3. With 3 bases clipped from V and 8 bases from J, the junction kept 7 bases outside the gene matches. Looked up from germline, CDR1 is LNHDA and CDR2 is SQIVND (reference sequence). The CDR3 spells CASSIPGTGHGYTF. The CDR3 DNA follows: TGTGCCAGTAGTATTCCCGGGACAGGGCACGGCTACACCTTC.

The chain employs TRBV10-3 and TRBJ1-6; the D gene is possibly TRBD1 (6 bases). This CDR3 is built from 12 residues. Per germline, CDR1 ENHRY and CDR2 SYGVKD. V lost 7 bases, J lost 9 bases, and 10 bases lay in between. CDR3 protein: CAINQGPSPLHF. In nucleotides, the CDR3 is TGTGCCATCAACCAGGGGCCTTCACCCCTCCACTTT.

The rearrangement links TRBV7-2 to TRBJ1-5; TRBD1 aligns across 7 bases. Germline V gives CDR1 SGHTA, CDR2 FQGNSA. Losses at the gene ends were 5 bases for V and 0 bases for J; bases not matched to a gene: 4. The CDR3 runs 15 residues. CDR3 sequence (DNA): TGTGCCAGCAGCCCCAGGGGGACTAGCAATCAGCCCCAGCATTTT. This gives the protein CASSPRGTSNQPQHF.

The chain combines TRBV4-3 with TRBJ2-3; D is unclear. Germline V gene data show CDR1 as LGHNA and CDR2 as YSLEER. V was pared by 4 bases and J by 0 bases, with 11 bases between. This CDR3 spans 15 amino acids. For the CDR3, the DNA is TGCGCCAGCAGCCCCCGAGGTAGAAGCACAGATACGCAGTATTTT. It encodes CASSPRGRSTDTQYF.

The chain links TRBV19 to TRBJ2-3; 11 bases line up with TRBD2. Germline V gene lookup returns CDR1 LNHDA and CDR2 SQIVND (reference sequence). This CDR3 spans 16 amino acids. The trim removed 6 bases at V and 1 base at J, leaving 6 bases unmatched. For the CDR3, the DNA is TGTGCCAGTAGCAGACTAGCGGGATATCGCACAGATACGCAGTATTTT. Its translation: CASSRLAGYRTDTQYF.

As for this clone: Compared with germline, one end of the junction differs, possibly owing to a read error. The CDR3 sequence is CAWSVGSSRDTQYF. The CDR3 DNA sequence: TGTGCCTGGAGTGTAGGATCTAGCAGAGATACGCAGTATTTT. V is TRBV30 and J is TRBJ2-3, with TRBD2 as a possible D gene (5 bases). CDR1 is GTSNPN, CDR2 SVGIG, per germline (reference sequence). The CDR3 is 14 amino acids.

CDR3 residues: CASSPLQGTGANVLTF. Written as DNA, the CDR3 is TGTGCCAGTAGCCCCCTACAGGGGACTGGGGCCAACGTCCTGACTTTC. The rearrangement links TRBV19 to TRBJ2-6, with 7 bases fitting TRBD1. The J segment lost 2 bases and the V segment lost 6 bases, leaving 7 bases of the junction unmatched. This CDR3 is 16 amino acids long. Germline CDR1 and CDR2: LNHDA and SQIVND (reference sequence).

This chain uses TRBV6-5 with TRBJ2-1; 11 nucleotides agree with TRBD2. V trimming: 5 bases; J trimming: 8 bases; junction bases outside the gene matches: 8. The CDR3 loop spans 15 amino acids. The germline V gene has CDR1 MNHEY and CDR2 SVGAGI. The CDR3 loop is CASSLTSGGSHEQFF. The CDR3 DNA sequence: TGTGCCAGCAGTCTTACTAGCGGGGGTTCCCATGAGCAGTTCTTC.

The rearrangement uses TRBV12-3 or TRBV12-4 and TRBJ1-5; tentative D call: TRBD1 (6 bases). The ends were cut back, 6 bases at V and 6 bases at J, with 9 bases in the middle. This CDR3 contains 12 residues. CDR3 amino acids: CASSTGSQPQHF. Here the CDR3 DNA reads TGTGCCAGCAGCACAGGGAGTCAGCCCCAGCATTTT.

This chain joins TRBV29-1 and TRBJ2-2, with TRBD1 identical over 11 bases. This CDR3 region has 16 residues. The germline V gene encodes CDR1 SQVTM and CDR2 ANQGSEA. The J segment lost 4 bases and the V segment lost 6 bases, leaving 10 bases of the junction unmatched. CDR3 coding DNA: TGCAGCGTGGCGGACAGGGGGCTTGAGAGCACCGGGGAGCTGTTTTTT. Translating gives CSVADRGLESTGELFF.

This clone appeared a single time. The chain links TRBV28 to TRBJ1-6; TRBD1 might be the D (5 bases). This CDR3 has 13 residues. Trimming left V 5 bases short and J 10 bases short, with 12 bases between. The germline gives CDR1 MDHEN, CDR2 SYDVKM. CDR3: CASSPGSGSPLHF. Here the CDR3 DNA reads TGTGCCAGCAGTCCAGGGTCAGGCTCACCCCTCCACTTT.

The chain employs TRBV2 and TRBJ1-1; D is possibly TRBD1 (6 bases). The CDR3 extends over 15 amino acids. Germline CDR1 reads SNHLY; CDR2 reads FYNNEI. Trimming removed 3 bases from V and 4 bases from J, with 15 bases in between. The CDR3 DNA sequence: TGTGCCAGCAGTGACGACAGGCCTTGGGGCACTGAAGCTTTCTTT. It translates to CASSDDRPWGTEAFF.

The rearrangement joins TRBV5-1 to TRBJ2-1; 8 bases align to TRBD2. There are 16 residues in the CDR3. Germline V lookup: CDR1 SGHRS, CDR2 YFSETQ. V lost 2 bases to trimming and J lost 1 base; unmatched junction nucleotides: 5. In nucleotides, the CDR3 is TGCGCCAGCAGCTTTGAGTTAGCGGGATCCTACAATGAGCAGTTCTTC. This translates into CASSFELAGSYNEQFF.

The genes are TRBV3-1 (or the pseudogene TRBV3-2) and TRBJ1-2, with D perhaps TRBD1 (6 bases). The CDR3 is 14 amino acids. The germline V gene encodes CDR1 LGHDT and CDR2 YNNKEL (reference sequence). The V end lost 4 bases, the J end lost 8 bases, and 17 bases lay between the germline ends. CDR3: CASSPRTDQGGYTF. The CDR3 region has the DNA TGTGCCAGCAGCCCCAGGACAGACCAGGGAGGCTACACCTTC.

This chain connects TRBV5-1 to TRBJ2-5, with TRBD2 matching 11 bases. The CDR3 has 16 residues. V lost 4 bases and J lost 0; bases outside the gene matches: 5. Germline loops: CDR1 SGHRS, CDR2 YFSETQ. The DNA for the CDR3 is TGCGCCAGCAGCCGCGGGACTAGCGGAAACCAAGAGACCCAGTACTTC. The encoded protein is CASSRGTSGNQETQYF.

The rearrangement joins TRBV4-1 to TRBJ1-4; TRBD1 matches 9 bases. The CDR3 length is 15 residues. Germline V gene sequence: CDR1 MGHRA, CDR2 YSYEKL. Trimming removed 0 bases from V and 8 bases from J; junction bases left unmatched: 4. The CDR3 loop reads CASSQDGTGLEKLFF. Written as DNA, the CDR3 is TGCGCCAGCAGCCAAGATGGGACAGGGCTGGAAAAACTGTTTTTT.

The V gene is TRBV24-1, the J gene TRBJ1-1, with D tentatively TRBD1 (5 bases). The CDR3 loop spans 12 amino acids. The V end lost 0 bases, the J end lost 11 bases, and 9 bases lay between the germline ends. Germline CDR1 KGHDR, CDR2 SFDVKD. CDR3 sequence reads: CATSDLAGRAFF. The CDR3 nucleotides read TGTGCCACCAGTGATTTGGCAGGGCGGGCTTTCTTT.

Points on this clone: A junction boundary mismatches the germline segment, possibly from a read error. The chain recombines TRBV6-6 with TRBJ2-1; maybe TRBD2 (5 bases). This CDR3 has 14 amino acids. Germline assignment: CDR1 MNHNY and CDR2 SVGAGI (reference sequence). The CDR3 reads CASSSNPEGPQVVF. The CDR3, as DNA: TGTGCCAGCAGTTCAAACCCCGAGGGTCCGCAGGTGGTCTTC.

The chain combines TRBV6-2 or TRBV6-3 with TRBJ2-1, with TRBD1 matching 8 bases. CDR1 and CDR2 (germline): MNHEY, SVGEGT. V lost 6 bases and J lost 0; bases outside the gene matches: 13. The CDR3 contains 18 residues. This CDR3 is CASRPGDRPLLSYNEQFF. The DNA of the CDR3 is TGTGCCAGCAGGCCTGGGGACAGGCCACTTCTCTCCTACAATGAGCAGTTCTTC.

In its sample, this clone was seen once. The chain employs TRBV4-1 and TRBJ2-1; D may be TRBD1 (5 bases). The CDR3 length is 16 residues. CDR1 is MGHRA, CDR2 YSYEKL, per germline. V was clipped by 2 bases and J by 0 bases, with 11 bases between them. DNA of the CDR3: TGCGCCAGCAGCCAACCCGCAGGGCGCTCCTACAATGAGCAGTTCTTC. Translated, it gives CASSQPAGRSYNEQFF.

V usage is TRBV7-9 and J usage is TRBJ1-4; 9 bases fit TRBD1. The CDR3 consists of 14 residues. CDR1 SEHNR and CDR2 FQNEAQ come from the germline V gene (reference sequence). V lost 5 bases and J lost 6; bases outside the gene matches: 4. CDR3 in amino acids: CASSPGQGDEKLFF. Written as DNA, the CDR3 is TGTGCCAGCAGCCCGGGACAGGGTGATGAAAAACTGTTTTTT.

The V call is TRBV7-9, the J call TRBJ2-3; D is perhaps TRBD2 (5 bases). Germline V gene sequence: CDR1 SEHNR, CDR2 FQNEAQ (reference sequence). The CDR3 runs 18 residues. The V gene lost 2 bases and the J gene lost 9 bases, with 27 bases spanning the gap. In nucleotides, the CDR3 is TGTGCCAGCAGCTTAATAAGACCCAGGACGGGGATACGTCAGACGCAGTATTTT. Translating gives CASSLIRPRTGIRQTQYF. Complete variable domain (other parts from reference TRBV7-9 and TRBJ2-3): DTGVSQNPRHKITKRGQNVTFRCDPISEHNRLYWYRQTLGQGPEFLTYFQNEAQLEKSRLLSDRFSAERPKGSFSTLEIQRTEQGDSAMYLCASSLIRPRTGIRQTQYFGPGTRLTVL.

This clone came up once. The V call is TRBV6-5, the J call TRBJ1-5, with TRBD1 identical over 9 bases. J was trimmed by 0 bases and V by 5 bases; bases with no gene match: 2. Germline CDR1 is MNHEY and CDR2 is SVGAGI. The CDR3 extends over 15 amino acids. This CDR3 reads CASSPDRGSNQPQHF. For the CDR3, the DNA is TGTGCCAGCAGTCCGGACAGGGGTAGCAATCAGCCCCAGCATTTT.

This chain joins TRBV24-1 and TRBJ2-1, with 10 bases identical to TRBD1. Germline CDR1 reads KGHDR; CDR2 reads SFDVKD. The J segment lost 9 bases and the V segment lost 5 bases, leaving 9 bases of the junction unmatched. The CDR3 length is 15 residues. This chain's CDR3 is CATSGRGTGAREQFF. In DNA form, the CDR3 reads TGTGCCACCAGTGGGCGAGGGACAGGGGCGCGTGAGCAGTTCTTC.

Here the CDR3 reads CASSLFPGFSNQPQHF. The CDR3 coding sequence is TGTGCCAGCAGTTTATTTCCGGGGTTTAGCAATCAGCCCCAGCATTTT. The chain has TRBV28 and TRBJ1-5; D is ambiguous. Trimming pared 1 base from V and 0 bases from J, leaving 10 bases between. Germline assignment: CDR1 MDHEN and CDR2 SYDVKM. The CDR3 loop spans 16 amino acids.

CDR3 sequence: CASSLALARVHTGELFF. The CDR3 nucleotides read TGTGCCAGCAGCTTAGCTCTCGCGAGGGTTCACACCGGGGAGCTGTTTTTT. The V gene is TRBV7-2, the J gene TRBJ2-2; D may be TRBD2 (5 bases). The CDR3 totals 17 residues. Germline V CDR1 and CDR2: SGHTA, FQGNSA. V shed 0 bases and J shed 3 bases, with 14 bases lying between them.

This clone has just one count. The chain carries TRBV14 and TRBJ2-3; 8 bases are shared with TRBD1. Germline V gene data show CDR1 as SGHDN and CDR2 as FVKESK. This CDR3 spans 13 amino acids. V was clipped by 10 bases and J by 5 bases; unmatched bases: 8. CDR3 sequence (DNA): TGTGCCACCAGACAGGGGTGGGAAGATACGCAGTATTTT. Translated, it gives CATRQGWEDTQYF.